The entry below gives a single T cell receptor (beta chain) sequence along with its context. The data are from a study of CD8 T cells in Susac syndrome. Random hexamers were used to reverse transcribe an amount of roughly 0.45 to 1 ug RNA. The CDR3 of TCR beta was amplified by immunoSEQ multiplex PCR across 54 Vbeta and 13 Jbeta. MiXCR, applied by TCRdb to the immunoSEQ multiplex PCR reads, yields one record per CDR3 protein. The sample carries 120,000 or so distinct CDR3 sequences, approximately 94% recorded once. The CDR3 has 14 amino acids. CDR1 is SQVTM and CDR2 is ANQGSEA in the germline V gene. Trimming cost V 5 bases and J 0 bases, with 13 bases left between them.

This sequence was found in a human donor with multiple sclerosis. V and J are TRBV29-1 and TRBJ1-1, with D perhaps matching TRBD1 (6 bases). The sequencing sample was made of CD4+ T cells from PBMCs. The CDR3 DNA follows: TGCAGCGTTTTCGCTCAGGGGATGAACACTGAAGCTTTCTTT. Translated: CSVFAQGMNTEAFF.